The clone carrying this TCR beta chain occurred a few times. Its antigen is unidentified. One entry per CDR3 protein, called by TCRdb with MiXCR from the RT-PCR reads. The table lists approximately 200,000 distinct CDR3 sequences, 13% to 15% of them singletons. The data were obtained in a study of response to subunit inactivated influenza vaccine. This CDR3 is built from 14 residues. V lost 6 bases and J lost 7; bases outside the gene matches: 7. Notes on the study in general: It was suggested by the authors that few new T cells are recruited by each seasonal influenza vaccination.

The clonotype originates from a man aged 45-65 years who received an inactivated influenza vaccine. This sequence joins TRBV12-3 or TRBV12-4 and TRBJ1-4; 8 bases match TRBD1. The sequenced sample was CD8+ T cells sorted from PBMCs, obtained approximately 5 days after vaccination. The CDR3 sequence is CASRRTGGSEKLFF. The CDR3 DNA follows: TGTGCCAGCAGAAGAACAGGGGGGAGTGAAAAACTGTTTTTT.